This entry lists 6 T cell receptor beta chains sequenced from one sample in a study of blood T cell repertoires in COVID-19. Repertoires were generated with immunoSEQ multiplex PCR, while TCRdb's copy carries only in-frame clones and drops some. The table includes 120,000 to 150,000 clones, approximately 85% detected once. The sequenced sample was peripheral blood. Receptor source: a woman aged 60 to 75 with COVID-19, enrolled during active disease.

The genes are TRBV4-1 and TRBJ2-7; the match to TRBD1 covers 9 bases. Looked up from germline, CDR1 is MGHRA and CDR2 is YSYEKL. The CDR3 is 15 residues long. V gave up 3 bases and J gave up 3 bases; unmatched junction bases: 6. In nucleotides, the CDR3 is TGCGCCAGCAGCCACGGACAGGGGAGTATCTACGAGCAGTACTTC. Translated, it gives CASSHGQGSIYEQYF.

The genes are TRBV29-1 and TRBJ1-2; 8 bases fit TRBD1. Trimming removed 3 bases from V and 8 bases from J; junction bases left unmatched: 8. CDR3 length: 13 residues. Germline lookup yields CDR1 SQVTM and CDR2 ANQGSEA. The CDR3 protein is CSVEETRGQGYTF. The CDR3 DNA reads as TGCAGCGTTGAGGAAACCAGGGGGCAAGGCTACACCTTC.

This chain uses TRBV3-1 (or the pseudogene TRBV3-2) with TRBJ2-7; TRBD1 matches 11 bases. V was pared by 4 bases and J by 3 bases, with 5 bases of the junction left unmatched. This CDR3 comprises 15 residues. Germline V lookup: CDR1 LGHDT, CDR2 YNNKEL (reference sequence). The DNA of the CDR3 is TGTGCCAGCAGCCTCTTCGGGACAGGGGGCTACGAGCAGTACTTC. Translating gives CASSLFGTGGYEQYF.

V gene TRBV3-1 (or the pseudogene TRBV3-2) combines with J gene TRBJ1-5; TRBD1 might be the D (6 bases). Germline V gene lookup returns CDR1 LGHDT and CDR2 YNNKEL (reference sequence). The CDR3 has 15 amino acids. With 3 bases removed from V and 1 base from J, the gap between germline ends came to 10 bases. The CDR3 DNA sequence: TGTGCCAGCAGCCAGGGGGCAGGGAGCAATCAGCCCCAGCATTTT. Residues: CASSQGAGSNQPQHF.

This sequence joins TRBV5-8 and TRBJ2-3, with 7 nucleotides matching TRBD2. This CDR3 spans 15 amino acids. Germline V gene sequence: CDR1 SGHTS, CDR2 YDEGEE. Losses at the gene ends were 5 bases for V and 5 bases for J; bases not matched to a gene: 11. CDR3: CASSRAGEEGDTQYF. DNA for the CDR3: TGTGCCAGCAGTCGCGCGGGGGAAGAAGGAGATACGCAGTATTTT. Drawing the rest from reference TRBV5-8 and TRBJ2-3, the complete variable domain is EAGVTQSPTHLIKTRGQQATLRCSPISGHTSVYWYQQALGLGLQFLLWYDEGEERNRGNFPPRFSGRQFPNYSSELNVNALELEDSALYLCASSRAGEEGDTQYFGPGTRLTVL.

This clone occurred once. This sequence joins TRBV5-1 and TRBJ2-5, with D possibly TRBD2 on 6 matching bases. CDR1 is SGHRS and CDR2 is YFSETQ in the germline V gene. The CDR3 contains 14 residues. V was trimmed by 0 bases and J by 2 bases, leaving 8 bases between them. CDR3 bases: TGCGCCAGCAGCTTGGCCGCGGGACAAGAGACCCAGTACTTC. Translated: CASSLAAGQETQYF. Filled out from reference TRBV5-1 and TRBJ2-5, the complete variable domain reads KAGVTQTPRYLIKTRGQQVTLSCSPISGHRSVSWYQQTPGQGLQFLFEYFSETQRNKGNFPGRFSGRQFSNSRSEMNVSTLELGDSALYLCASSLAAGQETQYFGPGTRLLVL.